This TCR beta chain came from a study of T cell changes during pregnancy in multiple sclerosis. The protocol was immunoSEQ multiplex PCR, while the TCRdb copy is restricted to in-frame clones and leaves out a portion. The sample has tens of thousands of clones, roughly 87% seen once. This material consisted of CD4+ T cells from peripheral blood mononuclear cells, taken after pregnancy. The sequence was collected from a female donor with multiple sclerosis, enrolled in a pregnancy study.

The CDR3 region is CASSEQGAYGYTF. CDR3 DNA sequence: TGTGCCAGCAGTGAACAGGGGGCTTATGGCTACACCTTC. The chain has TRBV6-1 and TRBJ1-2, with 8 bases matching TRBD1. The ends lost 2 bases at V and 5 bases at J; junction bases unmatched: 1. Germline V gene lookup returns CDR1 MNHNS and CDR2 SASEGT. The CDR3 runs 13 residues.